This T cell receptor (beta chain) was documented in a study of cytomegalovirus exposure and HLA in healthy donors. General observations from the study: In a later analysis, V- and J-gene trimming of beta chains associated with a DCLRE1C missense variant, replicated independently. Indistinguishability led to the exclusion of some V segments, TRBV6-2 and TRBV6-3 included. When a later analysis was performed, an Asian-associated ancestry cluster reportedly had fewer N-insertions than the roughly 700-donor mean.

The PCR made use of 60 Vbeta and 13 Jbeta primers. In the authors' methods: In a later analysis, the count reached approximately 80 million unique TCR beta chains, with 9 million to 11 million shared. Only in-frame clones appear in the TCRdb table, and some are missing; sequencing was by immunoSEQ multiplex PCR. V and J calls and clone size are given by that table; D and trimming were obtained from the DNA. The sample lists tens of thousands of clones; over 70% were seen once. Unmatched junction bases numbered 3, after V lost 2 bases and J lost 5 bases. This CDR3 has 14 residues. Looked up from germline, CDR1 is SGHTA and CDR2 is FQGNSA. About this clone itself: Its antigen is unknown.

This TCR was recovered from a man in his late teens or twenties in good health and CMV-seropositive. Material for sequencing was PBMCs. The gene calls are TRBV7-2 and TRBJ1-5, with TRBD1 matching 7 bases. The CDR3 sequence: CASSLSTGDQPQHF. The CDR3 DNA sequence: TGTGCCAGCAGCTTAAGTACAGGGGATCAGCCCCAGCATTTT. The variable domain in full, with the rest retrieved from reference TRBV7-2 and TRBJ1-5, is GAGVSQSPSNKVTEKGKDVELRCDPISGHTALYWYRQSLGQGLEFLIYFQGNSAPDKSGLPSDRFSAERTGGSVSTLTIQRTQQEDSAVYLCASSLSTGDQPQHFGDGTRLSIL.